This T cell receptor beta chain was sequenced in a study of T cell responses to AZD1222 COVID-19 vaccine. Study findings and constraints: Donors were chiefly white British, with a greater number of females, and clonal diversity was perhaps underestimated. The study found vaccine-associated CD4 TCRs spanning spike, dominant at 160-218 and 743-854. Samples come after the peak T cell response, not at day 14.

A word on this clone: Antigen specificity is unknown.

Libraries were prepared by immunoSEQ multiplex PCR; TCRdb keeps only in-frame clonotypes and omits some of them. The data hold some 160,000 clones, with 93% observed a single time. The CDR3 length is 16 residues. Germline CDR1 is MNHEY and CDR2 is SMNVEV (reference sequence). Trimming shortened V by 8 bases and J by 3 bases, and 22 bases separated the two germline ends. Here the sequenced sample was peripheral blood, taken on day 0 of AZD1222 vaccination. The sequence was obtained from an adult in good health. The chain recombines TRBV27 with TRBJ1-2, with D perhaps matching TRBD1 (5 bases). This CDR3 reads CASASRPRGRHYGYTF. The DNA for the CDR3 is TGTGCCAGCGCCTCTAGGCCGCGGGGACGGCACTATGGCTACACCTTC.